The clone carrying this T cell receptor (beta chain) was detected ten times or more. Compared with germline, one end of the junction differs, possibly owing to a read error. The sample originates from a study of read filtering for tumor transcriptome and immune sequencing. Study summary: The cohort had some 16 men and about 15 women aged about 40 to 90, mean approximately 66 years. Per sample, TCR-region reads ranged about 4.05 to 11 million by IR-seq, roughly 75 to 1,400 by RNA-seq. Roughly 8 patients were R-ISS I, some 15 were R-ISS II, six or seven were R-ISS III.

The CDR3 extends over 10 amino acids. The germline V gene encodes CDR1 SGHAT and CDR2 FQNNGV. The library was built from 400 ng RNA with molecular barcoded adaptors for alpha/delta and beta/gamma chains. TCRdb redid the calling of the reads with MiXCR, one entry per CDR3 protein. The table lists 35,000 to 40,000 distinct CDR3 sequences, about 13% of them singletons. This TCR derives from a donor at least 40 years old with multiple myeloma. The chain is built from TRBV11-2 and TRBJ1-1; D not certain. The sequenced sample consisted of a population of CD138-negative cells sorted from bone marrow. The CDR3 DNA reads TGTGCCAGCAGCAACATTGAAGCTTTCTTT. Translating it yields CASSNIEAFF.